This T cell receptor (beta chain) was captured in a study of T cells in Graves' hyperthyroidism and ophthalmopathy. CDR1 is SQVTM and CDR2 is ANQGSEA in the germline V gene. This CDR3 is 15 amino acids long. V shed 6 bases, J shed 1 base, and the junction held 5 bases outside the gene matches. Ten or more counts support this clonotype. TCR beta CDR3 regions were amplified from RNA transcripts. In the first-round RT-PCR of the TCR CDR3, the HTBI primer set was used. One entry per CDR3 protein, called by TCRdb with MiXCR from the multiplex PCR reads. This table has some 460,000 distinct CDR3 sequences, around 14% appearing once. When ophthalmopathy did not progress within 18 months, Graves' hyperthyroidism was considered stable. Newly diagnosed hyperthyroidism patients aged 18 to 65 years had disease lasting under 2 months.

The TCR was taken from a woman aged 18-30 years with Graves' hyperthyroidism. V is TRBV29-1 and J is TRBJ2-3; the match to TRBD1 covers 12 bases. The sample was blood. CDR3: CSVGTGGLRTDTQYF. The CDR3, as DNA: TGCAGCGTAGGGACAGGGGGCTTACGCACAGATACGCAGTATTTT.